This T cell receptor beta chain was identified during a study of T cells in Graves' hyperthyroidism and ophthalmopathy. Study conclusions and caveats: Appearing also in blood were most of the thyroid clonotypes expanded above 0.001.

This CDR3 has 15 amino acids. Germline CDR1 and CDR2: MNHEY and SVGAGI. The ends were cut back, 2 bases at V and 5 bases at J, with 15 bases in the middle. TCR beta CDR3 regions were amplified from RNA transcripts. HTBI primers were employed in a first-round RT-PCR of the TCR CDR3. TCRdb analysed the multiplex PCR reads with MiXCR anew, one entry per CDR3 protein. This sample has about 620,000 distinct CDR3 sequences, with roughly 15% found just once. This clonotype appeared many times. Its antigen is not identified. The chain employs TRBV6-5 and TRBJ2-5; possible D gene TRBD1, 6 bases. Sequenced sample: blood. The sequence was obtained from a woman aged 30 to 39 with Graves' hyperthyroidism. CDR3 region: CASSYGGMGAETQYF. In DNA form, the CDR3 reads TGTGCCAGCAGTTACGGGGGTATGGGGGCGGAGACCCAGTACTTC.